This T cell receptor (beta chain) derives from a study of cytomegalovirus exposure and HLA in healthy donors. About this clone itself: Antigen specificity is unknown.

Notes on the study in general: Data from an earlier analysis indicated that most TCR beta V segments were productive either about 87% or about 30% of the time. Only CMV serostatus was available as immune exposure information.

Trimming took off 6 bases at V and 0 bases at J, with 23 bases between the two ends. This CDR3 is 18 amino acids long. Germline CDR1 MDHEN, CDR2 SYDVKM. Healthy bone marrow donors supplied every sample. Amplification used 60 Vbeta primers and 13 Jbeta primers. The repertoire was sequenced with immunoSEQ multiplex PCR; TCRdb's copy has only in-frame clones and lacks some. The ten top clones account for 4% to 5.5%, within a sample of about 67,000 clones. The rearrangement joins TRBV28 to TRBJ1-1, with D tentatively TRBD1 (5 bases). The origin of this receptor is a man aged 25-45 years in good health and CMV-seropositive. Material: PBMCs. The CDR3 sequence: CASSPPGLQDGMNTEAFF. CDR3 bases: TGTGCCAGCAGCCCTCCGGGACTACAGGATGGAATGAACACTGAAGCTTTCTTT. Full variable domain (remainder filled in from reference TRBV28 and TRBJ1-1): DVKVTQSSRYLVKRTGEKVFLECVQDMDHENMFWYRQDPGLGLRLIYFSYDVKMKEKGDIPEGYSVSREKKERFSLILESASTNQTSMYLCASSPPGLQDGMNTEAFFGQGTRLTVV.